The 18 T cell receptor beta chains listed next were all sequenced from one sample in a study of blood T cells in healthy people across ages. Sample-barcoded 5' priming and a J-beta primer mix drove a second PCR of about 6 to 12 cycles. TCRdb re-analysed the 5' RACE reads in MiXCR, keeping a single row per CDR3 protein. The repertoire includes fewer than 800,000 distinct CDR3 sequences, 45% to 50% of them detected once, and roughly a third sits in the top ten. Specimen: blood. These receptors came from a woman aged 55-69 years in good health.

This clonotype was counted only a few times. This chain uses TRBV7-8 with TRBJ2-3; perhaps TRBD2 as D (5 bases). The germline V and J ends were trimmed by 5 bases and 4 bases, with 10 bases remaining between them. Germline values: CDR1 SGHVS, CDR2 FQNEAQ. The CDR3 covers 13 residues. In nucleotides, the CDR3 is TGTGCCAGCAGCCGAGGGCCCTCAGATACGCAGTATTTT. It encodes CASSRGPSDTQYF.

The gene calls are TRBV20-1 and TRBJ2-2, with 8 bases aligning to TRBD2. Trimming cost V 3 bases and J 4 bases; bases outside gene matches: 7. Germline CDR1 is DFQATT and CDR2 is SNEGSKA (reference sequence). The CDR3 extends over 15 amino acids. The CDR3 reads CSASRSGSTTGELFF. The CDR3 nucleotides read TGCAGTGCTAGTCGAAGCGGGAGTACCACCGGGGAGCTGTTTTTT.

This clonotype was seen just once. The genes are TRBV27 and TRBJ1-5, with TRBD1 matching over 7 bases. Looked up from germline, CDR1 is MNHEY and CDR2 is SMNVEV (reference sequence). The CDR3 is made up of 14 amino acids. Trimming took 5 bases from V and 6 from J; bases not matched to a gene: 7. CDR3 region: CASSHNRGTQPQHF. The CDR3 DNA reads TGTGCCAGCAGTCACAACAGGGGTACTCAGCCCCAGCATTTT.

This clonotype was recorded a few times. The chain has TRBV5-1 and TRBJ2-3; 7 nucleotides line up with TRBD2. Germline CDR1 reads SGHRS; CDR2 reads YFSETQ. Germline trimming cut 2 bases from V and 2 bases from J; bases unmatched to any gene: 8. The CDR3 has 16 amino acids. CDR3 sequence (DNA): TGCGCCAGCAGCTTCCTGGGGCGGGAGCCCACAGATACGCAGTATTTT. This sequence encodes CASSFLGREPTDTQYF. Filled out from reference TRBV5-1 and TRBJ2-3, the complete variable domain reads KAGVTQTPRYLIKTRGQQVTLSCSPISGHRSVSWYQQTPGQGLQFLFEYFSETQRNKGNFPGRFSGRQFSNSRSEMNVSTLELGDSALYLCASSFLGREPTDTQYFGPGTRLTVL.

This clonotype appeared once. V gene TRBV3-1 combines with J gene TRBJ2-7; possibly TRBD1 for D (6 bases). The CDR3 totals 18 residues. Trimming took off 4 bases at V and 3 bases at J, with 25 bases between the two ends. Per the germline V gene, CDR1 is LGHDT and CDR2 is YNNKEL (reference sequence). CDR3 sequence (DNA): TGTGCCAGCAGCCGTCAAGGGGGTCGGGGCTTGGCCGGCTACGAGCAGTACTTC. Translation gives CASSRQGGRGLAGYEQYF.

The chain combines TRBV7-9 with TRBJ2-5, with D perhaps matching TRBD1 (5 bases). This CDR3 region has 12 residues. Trimming shortened V by 1 base and J by 11 bases, and 11 bases separated the two germline ends. In germline, CDR1 is SEHNR, CDR2 FQNEAQ (reference sequence). CDR3 in DNA: TGTGCCAGCAGCTTAGGGGGCATGGAGCAGTACTTC. Translation gives CASSLGGMEQYF.

This clonotype was found a few times. The V gene is TRBV20-1, the J gene TRBJ2-7, with 12 bases matching TRBD2. The CDR3 spans 15 residues. Germline V gene data show CDR1 as DFQATT and CDR2 as SNEGSKA (reference sequence). V trimming: 0 bases; J trimming: 6 bases; junction bases outside the gene matches: 6. The chain's CDR3 is CSARDRLAGVGEQYF. CDR3 DNA sequence: TGCAGTGCTAGAGATCGACTAGCGGGAGTTGGCGAGCAGTACTTC.

J is TRBJ1-1 and V is TRBV12-3 or TRBV12-4; 7 bases fit TRBD1. V lost 5 bases to trimming and J lost 4 bases; unmatched junction nucleotides: 16. This CDR3 has 17 residues. The CDR3 DNA sequence: TGTGCCAGCAGTACCATCGGGACAGTGGGGACAGCCACTGAAGCTTTCTTT. It translates to CASSTIGTVGTATEAFF.

V usage is TRBV5-1 and J usage is TRBJ1-6, with 7 bases lining up with TRBD1. Unmatched junction bases numbered 6, after V lost 3 bases and J lost 9 bases. This CDR3 comprises 14 residues. Germline values: CDR1 SGHRS, CDR2 YFSETQ. CDR3: CASSSDRVFSPLHF. CDR3 in DNA: TGCGCCAGCAGCTCTGACAGGGTTTTTTCACCCCTCCACTTT.

This clonotype appeared a single time. V gene TRBV28 combines with J gene TRBJ2-1; D gene ambiguous. Trimming left V 4 bases short and J 7 bases short, with 8 bases between. The germline CDR1 and CDR2 sequences are MDHEN and SYDVKM. The CDR3 is 12 amino acids. The CDR3 nucleotides are TGTGCCAGCAGTTCGGTGGGAAATGAGCAGTTCTTC. Translated: CASSSVGNEQFF. Full variable domain (missing parts from reference TRBV28 and TRBJ2-1): DVKVTQSSRYLVKRTGEKVFLECVQDMDHENMFWYRQDPGLGLRLIYFSYDVKMKEKGDIPEGYSVSREKKERFSLILESASTNQTSMYLCASSSVGNEQFFGPGTRLTVL.

This clonotype was observed a handful of times. The chain has TRBV20-1 and TRBJ1-6; tentatively, D is TRBD1 (5 bases). The CDR3 sequence is 14 residues long. The germline CDR1 and CDR2 sequences are DFQATT and SNEGSKA (reference sequence). V lost 7 bases to trimming and J lost 5 bases, with 15 bases between them. CDR3 protein: CSVRPGPDNSPLHF. Here the CDR3 DNA reads TGCAGTGTCCGCCCGGGACCGGATAATTCACCCCTCCACTTT.

The chain joins TRBV20-1 to TRBJ2-3; TRBD2 matches 10 bases. Germline V gene sequence: CDR1 DFQATT, CDR2 SNEGSKA (reference sequence). J lost 7 bases, V lost 3 bases, and 10 bases had no gene match. The CDR3 sequence is 15 residues long. CDR3 sequence: CSASKVAGGVNTQYF. DNA for the CDR3: TGCAGTGCTAGTAAAGTAGCGGGAGGAGTGAATACGCAGTATTTT.

The chain uses TRBV29-1 and TRBJ2-3, with 7 bases aligning to TRBD2. Trimming removed 4 bases from V and 2 bases from J; junction bases left unmatched: 15. Per germline, CDR1 SQVTM and CDR2 ANQGSEA. The CDR3 totals 17 residues. This CDR3 is CSVAQIKPGLTTDTQYF. The CDR3 region has the DNA TGCAGCGTTGCGCAGATAAAACCGGGACTAACCACAGATACGCAGTATTTT.

At least ten counts were recorded for this clonotype. One junction end does not reproduce the germline sequence, and a read error may be involved. V is TRBV3-1 and J is TRBJ2-7; the match to TRBD2 covers 11 bases. In germline, CDR1 is LGHDT, CDR2 YNNKEL (reference sequence). The CDR3 covers 15 residues. In DNA, the CDR3 is TGCGCCAGCAGCCAAGGGACTAGCGGATCCTACGAGCAGTACTTC. Translated: CASSQGTSGSYEQYF.

In regard to this clonotype: Relative to the germline gene, one junction end is altered; a read error may explain this. The chain links TRBV12-3 or TRBV12-4 to TRBJ1-2; D uncertain. The CDR3 covers 14 residues. This chain's CDR3 is CASSSTPDGYGYTF. CDR3 nucleotides: TGCGCCAGCAGTTCGACCCCGGACGGCTATGGCTACACCTTC.

This clonotype turned up a few times. This chain uses TRBV30 with TRBJ2-6; D is undetermined. V gave up 0 bases and J gave up 2 bases, with 8 bases separating them. Germline V lookup: CDR1 GTSNPN, CDR2 SVGIG (reference sequence). The CDR3 covers 15 residues. The DNA for the CDR3 is TGTGCCTGGAGTGTGTTGGATCCTGGGGCCAACGTCCTGACTTTC. It encodes CAWSVLDPGANVLTF.

This clonotype was seen only once. The rearrangement uses TRBV11-2 and TRBJ2-1; D is undetermined. V was clipped by 5 bases and J by 13 bases, with 21 bases between them. Germline V gives CDR1 SGHAT, CDR2 FQNNGV. The CDR3 consists of 14 residues. DNA of the CDR3: TGTGCCAGCAGCAACTTTCTTTTCCCCCCTATTCAGTTCTTC. It codes for CASSNFLFPPIQFF.

A remark on this clonotype: This may come from a read error, since a much larger clone is one base off. The chain has TRBV12-3 or TRBV12-4 and TRBJ2-7, with TRBD2 matching 8 bases. The V gene end was trimmed by 2 bases and the J gene end by 3 bases; junction bases not matched to a gene: 18. This CDR3 spans 19 amino acids. CDR3 in DNA: TGTGCCAGCAGTTTAACTTCGGGACGAGCGGGAGCATCAGACTACGAGCAGTACTTC. This codes for CASSLTSGRAGASDYEQYF.